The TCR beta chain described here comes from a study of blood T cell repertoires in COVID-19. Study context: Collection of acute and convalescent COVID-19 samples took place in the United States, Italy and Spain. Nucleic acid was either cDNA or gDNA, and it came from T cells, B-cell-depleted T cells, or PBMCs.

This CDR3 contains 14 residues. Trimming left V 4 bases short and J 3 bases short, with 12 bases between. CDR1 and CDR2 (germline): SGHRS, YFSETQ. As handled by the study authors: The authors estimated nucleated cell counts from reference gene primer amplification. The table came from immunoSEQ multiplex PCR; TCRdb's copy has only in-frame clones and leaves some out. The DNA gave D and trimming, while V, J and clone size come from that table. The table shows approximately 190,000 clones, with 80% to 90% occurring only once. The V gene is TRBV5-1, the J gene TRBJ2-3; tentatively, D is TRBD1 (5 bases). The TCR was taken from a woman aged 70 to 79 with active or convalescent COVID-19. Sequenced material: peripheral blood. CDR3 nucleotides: TGCGCCAGCAGCGTAGGGGATTCGACAGATACGCAGTATTTT. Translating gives CASSVGDSTDTQYF. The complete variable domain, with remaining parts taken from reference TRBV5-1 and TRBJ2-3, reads KAGVTQTPRYLIKTRGQQVTLSCSPISGHRSVSWYQQTPGQGLQFLFEYFSETQRNKGNFPGRFSGRQFSNSRSEMNVSTLELGDSALYLCASSVGDSTDTQYFGPGTRLTVL.